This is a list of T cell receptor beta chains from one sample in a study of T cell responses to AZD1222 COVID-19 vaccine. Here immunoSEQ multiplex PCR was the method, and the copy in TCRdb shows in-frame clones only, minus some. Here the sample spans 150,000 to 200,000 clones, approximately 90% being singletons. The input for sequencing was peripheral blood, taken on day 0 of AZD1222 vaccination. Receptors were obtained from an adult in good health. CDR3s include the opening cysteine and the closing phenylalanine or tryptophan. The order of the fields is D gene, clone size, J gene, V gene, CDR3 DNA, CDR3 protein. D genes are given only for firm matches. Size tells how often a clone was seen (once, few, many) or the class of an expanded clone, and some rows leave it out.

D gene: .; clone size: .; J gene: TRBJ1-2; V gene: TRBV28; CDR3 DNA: TGTGCCAGCAGCCAAGTGACAGACTACTATGGCTACACCTTC; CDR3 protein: CASSQVTDYYGYTF
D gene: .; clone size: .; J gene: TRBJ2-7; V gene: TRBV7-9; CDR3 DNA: TGTGCCAGCAGCCTAGGACCCGAGCAGTACTTC; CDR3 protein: CASSLGPEQYF
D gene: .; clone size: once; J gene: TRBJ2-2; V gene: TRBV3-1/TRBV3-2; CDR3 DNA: TGTGCCAGCAGCCAAGAAAGGTGGGCTCCTGGGGGCCGAACCGGGGAGCTGTTTTTT; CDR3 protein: CASSQERWAPGGRTGELFF
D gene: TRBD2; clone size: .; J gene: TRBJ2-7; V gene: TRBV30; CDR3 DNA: TGTGCCTGGACCCCGGGACTAGCGGGAATCTACGAGCAGTACTTC; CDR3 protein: CAWTPGLAGIYEQYF
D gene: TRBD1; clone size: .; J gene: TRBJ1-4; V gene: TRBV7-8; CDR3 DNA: TGTGCCAGCAGCGGATTACCTAGGGGGCTCCCTAATGAAAAACTGTTTTTT; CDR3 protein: CASSGLPRGLPNEKLFF
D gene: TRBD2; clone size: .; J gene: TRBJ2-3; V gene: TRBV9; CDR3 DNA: TGTGCCAGCAGCGTCCGAGGCCCCTTCACTAGCGGGAGGTTAGATACGCAGTATTTT; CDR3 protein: CASSVRGPFTSGRLDTQYF
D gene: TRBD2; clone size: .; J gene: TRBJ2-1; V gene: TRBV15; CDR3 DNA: TGTGCCACCAGCAGAGGTTTGACTAGCGGTCCGGGCTACAATGAGCAGTTCTTC; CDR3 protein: CATSRGLTSGPGYNEQFF
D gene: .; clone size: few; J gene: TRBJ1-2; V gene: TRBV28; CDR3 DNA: TGTGCCAGCGGGGCTAGACAGAGGCTTCACTATGGCTACACCTTC; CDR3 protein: CASGARQRLHYGYTF
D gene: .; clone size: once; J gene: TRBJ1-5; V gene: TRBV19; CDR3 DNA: TGTGCCAGTAGCCAGGACGGCTATAGCAATCAGCCCCAGCATTTT; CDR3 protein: CASSQDGYSNQPQHF
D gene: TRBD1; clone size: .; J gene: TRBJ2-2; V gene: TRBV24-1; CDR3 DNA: TGTGCCACCAGTGATTTGCTTGGACAGGGAACGGCCGGGGAGCTGTTTTTT; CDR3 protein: CATSDLLGQGTAGELFF
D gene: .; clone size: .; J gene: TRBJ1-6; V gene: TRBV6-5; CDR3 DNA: TGTGCCACCAGGGTCTCCTATAATTCACCCCTCCACTTT; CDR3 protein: CATRVSYNSPLHF
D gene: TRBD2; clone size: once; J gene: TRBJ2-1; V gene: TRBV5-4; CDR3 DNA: TGTGCCAGCAGCTTGGGGGTCCAGCGGGAGGGCCATGAGCAGTTCTTC; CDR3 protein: CASSLGVQREGHEQFF
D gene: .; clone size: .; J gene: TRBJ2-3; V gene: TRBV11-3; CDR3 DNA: TGTGCCAGCAGCTTAGGTGTTGATACGCAGTATTTT; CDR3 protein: CASSLGVDTQYF
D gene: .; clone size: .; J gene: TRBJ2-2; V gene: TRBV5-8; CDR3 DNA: TGTGCCAGCAGCTTCAGATTATCCAGACAGAACACCGGGGAGCTGTTTTTT; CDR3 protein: CASSFRLSRQNTGELFF
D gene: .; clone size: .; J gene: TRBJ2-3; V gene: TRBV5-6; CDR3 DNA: TGTGCCAGCAGCCTGGCGGCGGTCACAGATACGCAGTATTTT; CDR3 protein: CASSLAAVTDTQYF
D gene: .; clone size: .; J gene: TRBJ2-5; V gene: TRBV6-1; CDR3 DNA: TGTGCCAGCAGTGCCCCCCAGCCTAGAATGAACCAAGAGACCCAGTACTTC; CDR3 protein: CASSAPQPRMNQETQYF
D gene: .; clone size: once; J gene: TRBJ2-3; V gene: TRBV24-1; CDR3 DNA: TGTGCCACCAGTCGCAGCGGGTTAGGCACAGATACGCAGTATTTT; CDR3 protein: CATSRSGLGTDTQYF
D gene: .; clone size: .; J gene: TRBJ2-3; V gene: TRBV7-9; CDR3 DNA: TGTGCCAGCAGCCTGGGGGTAGGACCCACAGATACGCAGTATTTT; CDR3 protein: CASSLGVGPTDTQYF
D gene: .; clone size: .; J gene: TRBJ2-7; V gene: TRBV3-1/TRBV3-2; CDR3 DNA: TGTGCCAGCAGTCACACGACTGGTGACGAGCAGTACTTC; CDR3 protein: CASSHTTGDEQYF
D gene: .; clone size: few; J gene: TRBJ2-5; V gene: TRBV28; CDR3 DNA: TGTGCCAGCAGGCAGGGCGGTCAAGAGACCCAGTACTTC; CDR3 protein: CASRQGGQETQYF
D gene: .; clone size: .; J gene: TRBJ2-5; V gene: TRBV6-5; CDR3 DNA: TGTGCCAGCAGTTATCCGGCCGAGGGCGAGACCCAGTACTTC; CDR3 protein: CASSYPAEGETQYF
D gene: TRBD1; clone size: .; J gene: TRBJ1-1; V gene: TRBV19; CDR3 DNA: TGTGCCAGTAGTCACAGGGGAACTGAAGCTTTCTTT; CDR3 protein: CASSHRGTEAFF
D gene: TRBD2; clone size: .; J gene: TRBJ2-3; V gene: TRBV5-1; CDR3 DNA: TGCGCCAGCAGCCAACGACTAGCGGGAGGGCCGGATACGCAGTATTTT; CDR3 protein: CASSQRLAGGPDTQYF
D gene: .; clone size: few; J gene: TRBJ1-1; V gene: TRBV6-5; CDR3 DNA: TGTGCCAGCAGTTCCCCTGGGGCCAGCGAGGCTTTCTTT; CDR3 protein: CASSSPGASEAFF
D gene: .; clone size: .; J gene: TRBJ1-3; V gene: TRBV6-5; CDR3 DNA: TGTGCCAGCGTAAATCCGGGACCCTCTGGAAACACCATATATTTT; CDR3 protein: CASVNPGPSGNTIYF
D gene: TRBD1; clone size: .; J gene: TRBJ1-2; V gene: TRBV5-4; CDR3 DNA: TGTGCCAGCAGCTGGGGGACAGGGGCGTTCTATGGCTACACCTTC; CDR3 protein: CASSWGTGAFYGYTF